This T cell receptor (beta chain) was obtained from a study of T cell changes during pregnancy in multiple sclerosis. V was pared by 5 bases and J by 4 bases, with 12 bases between. The CDR3 has 14 residues. Germline V gene lookup returns CDR1 SEHNR and CDR2 FQNEAQ (reference sequence). Profiled with immunoSEQ multiplex PCR; TCRdb holds only in-frame clones, not every one. The sample consists of 43,000 or so clones, 80% to 95% of them appearing once. This sequence joins TRBV7-9 and TRBJ1-5, with D maybe TRBD1 (5 bases). The clonotype originates from a female donor with multiple sclerosis, enrolled in a pregnancy study. The sequencing here drew on peripheral blood, taken in the third trimester of pregnancy. DNA of the CDR3: TGTGCCAGCAGCCCCGACAGTCTTAATCAGCCCCAGCATTTT. This codes for CASSPDSLNQPQHF.